These 3 T cell receptor beta chains were all obtained from the same sample, sequenced in a study of T cells in Graves' hyperthyroidism and ophthalmopathy. Using RNA transcripts as the source, TCR beta CDR3 regions were amplified. The study used the HTBI primer set for a first-round RT-PCR of the TCR CDR3. TCRdb independently ran MiXCR on the multiplex PCR reads; one entry per CDR3 protein. The sample lists 300,000 to 400,000 distinct CDR3 sequences, about 18% occurring once. The sample consisted of blood. The source is a woman in her forties or fifties with Graves' hyperthyroidism.

The chain carries TRBV6-2 or TRBV6-3 and TRBJ1-1; D is perhaps TRBD1 (5 bases). The V end lost 5 bases, the J end lost 0 bases, and 13 bases lay between the germline ends. In germline, CDR1 is MNHEY, CDR2 SVGEGT. The CDR3 spans 15 residues. In DNA form, the CDR3 reads TGTGCCAGCAGTATTTCTCGGGGGATGAACACTGAAGCTTTCTTT. Its protein is CASSISRGMNTEAFF.

This clonotype was found many times. The V call is TRBV11-2, the J call TRBJ2-1; 8 bases fit TRBD1. V trimming: 3 bases; J trimming: 4 bases; junction bases outside the gene matches: 8. Germline V gene data show CDR1 as SGHAT and CDR2 as FQNNGV. The CDR3 is made up of 16 amino acids. The CDR3 sequence: CASSFPTGVYYNEQFF. CDR3 coding DNA: TGTGCCAGCAGCTTCCCGACAGGGGTGTATTACAATGAGCAGTTCTTC.

There are a few counts of this clonotype. This sequence joins TRBV7-6 and TRBJ1-4, with 7 positions matching TRBD1. The CDR3 extends over 14 amino acids. Per the germline V gene, CDR1 is SGHVS and CDR2 is FNYEAQ. J gave up 7 bases and V 5 bases, and 7 bases lay outside the gene matches. CDR3 sequence reads: CASSQGGGAEKLFF. CDR3 DNA sequence: TGTGCCAGCAGCCAGGGGGGGGGTGCTGAAAAACTGTTTTTT.